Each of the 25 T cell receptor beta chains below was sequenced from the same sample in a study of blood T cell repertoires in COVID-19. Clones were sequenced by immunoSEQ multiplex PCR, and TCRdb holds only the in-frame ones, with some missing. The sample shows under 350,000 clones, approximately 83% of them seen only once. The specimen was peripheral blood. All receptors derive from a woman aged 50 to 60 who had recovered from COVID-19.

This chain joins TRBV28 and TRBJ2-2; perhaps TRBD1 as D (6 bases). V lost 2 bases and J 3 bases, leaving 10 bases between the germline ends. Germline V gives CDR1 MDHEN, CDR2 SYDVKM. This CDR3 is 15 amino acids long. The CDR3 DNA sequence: TGTGCCAGCAGTTTACAGGGGTTTTACACCGGGGAGCTGTTTTTT. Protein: CASSLQGFYTGELFF.

As DNA, the CDR3 is TGTGCCAGCGGCGTGGGAGTGGTTCGTATAACCTTC. The encoded protein is CASGVGVVRITF. The chain combines TRBV6-5 with TRBJ1-2, with D hard to call. CDR3 size: 12 residues. V was shortened by 8 bases and J by 14 bases, with 21 bases between the two germline ends. Germline V gives CDR1 MNHEY, CDR2 SVGAGI.

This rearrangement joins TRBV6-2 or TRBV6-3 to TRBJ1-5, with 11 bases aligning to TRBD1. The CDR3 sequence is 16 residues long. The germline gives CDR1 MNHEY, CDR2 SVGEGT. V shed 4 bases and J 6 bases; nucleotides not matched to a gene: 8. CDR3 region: CASSLESGTGGQPQHF. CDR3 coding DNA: TGTGCCAGCAGTTTGGAATCCGGGACAGGGGGTCAGCCCCAGCATTTT.

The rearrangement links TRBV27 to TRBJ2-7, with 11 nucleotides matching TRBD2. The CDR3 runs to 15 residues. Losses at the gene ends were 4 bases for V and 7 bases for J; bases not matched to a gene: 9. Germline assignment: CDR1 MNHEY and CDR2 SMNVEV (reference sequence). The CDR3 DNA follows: TGTGCCAGCAGTTCAAAACTAGCGGGAGTTTTGGAGCAGTACTTC. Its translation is CASSSKLAGVLEQYF.

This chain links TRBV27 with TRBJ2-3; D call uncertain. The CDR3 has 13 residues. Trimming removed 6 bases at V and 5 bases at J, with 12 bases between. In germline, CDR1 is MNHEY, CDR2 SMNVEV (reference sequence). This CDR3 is CASRVFGGDTQYF. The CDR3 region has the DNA TGTGCCAGCAGGGTTTTCGGCGGAGATACGCAGTATTTT.

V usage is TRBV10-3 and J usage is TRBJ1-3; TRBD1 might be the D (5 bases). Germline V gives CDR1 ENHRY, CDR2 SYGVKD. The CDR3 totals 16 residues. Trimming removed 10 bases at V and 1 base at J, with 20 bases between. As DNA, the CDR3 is TGTGCCACCACCCGGGTAGGGGCGGCATCTGGAAACACCATATATTTT. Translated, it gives CATTRVGAASGNTIYF.

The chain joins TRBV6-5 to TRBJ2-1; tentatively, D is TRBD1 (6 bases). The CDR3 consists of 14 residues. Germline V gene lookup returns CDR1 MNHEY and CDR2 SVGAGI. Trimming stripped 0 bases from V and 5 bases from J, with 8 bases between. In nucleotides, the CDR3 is TGTGCCAGCAGTTACTCGTACAGGGACAATGAGCAGTTCTTC. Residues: CASSYSYRDNEQFF.

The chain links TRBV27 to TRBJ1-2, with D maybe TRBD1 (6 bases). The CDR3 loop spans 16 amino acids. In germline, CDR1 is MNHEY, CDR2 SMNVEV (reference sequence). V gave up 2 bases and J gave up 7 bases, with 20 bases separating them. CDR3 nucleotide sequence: TGTGCCAGCAGTTTAGGGGGCCCACTCAAGCCCACTGGCTACACCTTC. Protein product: CASSLGGPLKPTGYTF.

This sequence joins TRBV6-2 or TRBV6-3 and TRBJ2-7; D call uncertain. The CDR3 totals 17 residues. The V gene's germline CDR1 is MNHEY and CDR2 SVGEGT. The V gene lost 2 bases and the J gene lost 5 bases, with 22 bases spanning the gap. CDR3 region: CASSYTLDPLVPHEQYF. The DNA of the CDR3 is TGTGCCAGCAGTTACACCCTCGATCCTCTAGTCCCGCACGAGCAGTACTTC.

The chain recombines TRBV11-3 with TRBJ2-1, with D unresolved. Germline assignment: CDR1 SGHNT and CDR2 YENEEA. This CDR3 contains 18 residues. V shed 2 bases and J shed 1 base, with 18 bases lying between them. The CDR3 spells CASSLNPDLCTSYNEQFF. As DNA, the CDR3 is TGTGCCAGCAGCTTAAATCCTGACTTATGTACATCCTACAATGAGCAGTTCTTC.

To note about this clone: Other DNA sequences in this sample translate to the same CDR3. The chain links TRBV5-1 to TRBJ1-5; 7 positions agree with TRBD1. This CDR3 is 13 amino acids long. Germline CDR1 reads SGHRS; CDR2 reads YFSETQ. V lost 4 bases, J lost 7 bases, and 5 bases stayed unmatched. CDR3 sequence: CASSLEGGQPQHF. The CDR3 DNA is TGCGCCAGCAGCCTCGAAGGGGGCCAGCCCCAGCATTTT. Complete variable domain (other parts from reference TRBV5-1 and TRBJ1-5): KAGVTQTPRYLIKTRGQQVTLSCSPISGHRSVSWYQQTPGQGLQFLFEYFSETQRNKGNFPGRFSGRQFSNSRSEMNVSTLELGDSALYLCASSLEGGQPQHFGDGTRLSIL.

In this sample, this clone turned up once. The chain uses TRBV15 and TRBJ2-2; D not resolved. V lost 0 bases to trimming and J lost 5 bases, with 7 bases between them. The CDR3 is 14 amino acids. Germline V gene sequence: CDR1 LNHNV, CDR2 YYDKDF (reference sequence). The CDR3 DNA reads TGTGCCACCAGCAGAGATCGGGTTACCGGGGAGCTGTTTTTT. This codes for CATSRDRVTGELFF.

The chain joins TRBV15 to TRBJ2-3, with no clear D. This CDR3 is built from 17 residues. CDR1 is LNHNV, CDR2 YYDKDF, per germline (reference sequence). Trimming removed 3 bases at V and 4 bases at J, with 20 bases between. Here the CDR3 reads CATSRRSHTIGADTQYF. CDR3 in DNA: TGTGCCACCAGCAGGCGGTCGCACACGATAGGAGCAGATACGCAGTATTTT.

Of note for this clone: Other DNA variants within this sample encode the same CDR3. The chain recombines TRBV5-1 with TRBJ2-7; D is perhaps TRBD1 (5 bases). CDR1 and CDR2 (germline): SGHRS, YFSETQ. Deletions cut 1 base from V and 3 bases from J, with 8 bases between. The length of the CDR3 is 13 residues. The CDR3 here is CASSLSQGYEQYF. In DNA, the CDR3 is TGCGCCAGCAGCTTGTCGCAGGGCTACGAGCAGTACTTC.

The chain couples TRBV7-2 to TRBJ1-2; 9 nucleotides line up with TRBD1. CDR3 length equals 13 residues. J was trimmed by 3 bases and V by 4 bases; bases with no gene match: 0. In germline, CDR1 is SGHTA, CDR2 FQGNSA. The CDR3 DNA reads TGTGCCAGCAGCTGGGACAGGGACTATGGCTACACCTTC. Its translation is CASSWDRDYGYTF.

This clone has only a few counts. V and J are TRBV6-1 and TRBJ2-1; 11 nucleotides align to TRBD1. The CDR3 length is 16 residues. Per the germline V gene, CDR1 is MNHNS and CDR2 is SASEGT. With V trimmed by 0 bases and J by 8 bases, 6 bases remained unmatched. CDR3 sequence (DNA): TGTGCCAGCAGTGAAGCTTGGACAGGGGGCAGGTATGAGCAGTTCTTC. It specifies CASSEAWTGGRYEQFF.

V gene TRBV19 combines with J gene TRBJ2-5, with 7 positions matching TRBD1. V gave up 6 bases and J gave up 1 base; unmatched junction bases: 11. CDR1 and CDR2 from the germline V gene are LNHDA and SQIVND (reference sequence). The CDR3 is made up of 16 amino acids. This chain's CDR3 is CASSEIGTASQETQYF. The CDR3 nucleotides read TGTGCCAGTAGCGAGATCGGGACAGCCAGCCAAGAGACCCAGTACTTC.

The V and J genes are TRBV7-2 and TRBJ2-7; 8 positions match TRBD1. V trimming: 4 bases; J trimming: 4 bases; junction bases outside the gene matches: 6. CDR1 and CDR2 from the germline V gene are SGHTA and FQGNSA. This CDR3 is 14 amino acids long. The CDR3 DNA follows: TGTGCCAGCAGCTCGTCAGGGGGCCGGTACGAGCAGTACTTC. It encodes CASSSSGGRYEQYF.

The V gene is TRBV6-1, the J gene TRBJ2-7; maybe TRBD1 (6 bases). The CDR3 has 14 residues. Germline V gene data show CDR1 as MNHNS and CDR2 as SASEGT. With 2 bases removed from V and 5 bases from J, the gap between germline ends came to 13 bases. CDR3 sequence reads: CASSERDTLDEQYF. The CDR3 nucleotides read TGTGCCAGCAGTGAAAGGGACACCCTCGACGAGCAGTACTTC.

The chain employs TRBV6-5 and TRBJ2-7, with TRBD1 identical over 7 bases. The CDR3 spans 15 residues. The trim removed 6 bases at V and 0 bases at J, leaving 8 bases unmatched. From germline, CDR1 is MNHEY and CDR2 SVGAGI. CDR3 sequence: CASRTGTASSYEQYF. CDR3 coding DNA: TGTGCCAGCAGGACCGGGACAGCGAGCTCCTACGAGCAGTACTTC.

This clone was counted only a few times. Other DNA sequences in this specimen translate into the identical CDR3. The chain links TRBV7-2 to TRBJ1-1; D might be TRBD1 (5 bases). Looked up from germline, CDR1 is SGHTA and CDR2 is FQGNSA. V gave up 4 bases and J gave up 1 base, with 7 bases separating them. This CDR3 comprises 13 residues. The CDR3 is CASSSQGNTEAFF. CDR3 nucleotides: TGTGCCAGCAGCTCCCAGGGGAACACTGAAGCTTTCTTT.

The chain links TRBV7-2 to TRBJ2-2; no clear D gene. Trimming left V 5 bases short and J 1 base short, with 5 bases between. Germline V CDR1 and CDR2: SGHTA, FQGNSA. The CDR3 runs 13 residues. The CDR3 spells CASSTRNTGELFF. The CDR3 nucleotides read TGTGCCAGCAGCACACGGAACACCGGGGAGCTGTTTTTT. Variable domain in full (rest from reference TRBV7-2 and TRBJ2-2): GAGVSQSPSNKVTEKGKDVELRCDPISGHTALYWYRQSLGQGLEFLIYFQGNSAPDKSGLPSDRFSAERTGGSVSTLTIQRTQQEDSAVYLCASSTRNTGELFFGEGSRLTVL.

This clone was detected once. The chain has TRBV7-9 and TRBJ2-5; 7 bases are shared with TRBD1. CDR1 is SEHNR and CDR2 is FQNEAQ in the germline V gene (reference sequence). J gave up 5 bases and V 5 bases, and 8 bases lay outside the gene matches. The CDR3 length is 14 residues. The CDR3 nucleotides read TGTGCCAGCAGCGCGAGACAGGGCTTGGAGACCCAGTACTTC. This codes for CASSARQGLETQYF.

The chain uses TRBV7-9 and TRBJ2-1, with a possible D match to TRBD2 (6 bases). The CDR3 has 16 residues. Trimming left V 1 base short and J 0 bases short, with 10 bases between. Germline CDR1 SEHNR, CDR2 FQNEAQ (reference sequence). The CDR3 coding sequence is TGTGCCAGCAGCTTAGGGAGGGCGAGCTCCTACAATGAGCAGTTCTTC. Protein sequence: CASSLGRASSYNEQFF.

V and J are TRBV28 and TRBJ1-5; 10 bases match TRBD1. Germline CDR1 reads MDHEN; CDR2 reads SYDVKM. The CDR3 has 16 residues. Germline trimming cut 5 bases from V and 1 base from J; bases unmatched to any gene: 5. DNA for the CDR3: TGTGCCAGCAGTCCGGGGACAGGGGAAAGCAATCAGCCCCAGCATTTT. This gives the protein CASSPGTGESNQPQHF.